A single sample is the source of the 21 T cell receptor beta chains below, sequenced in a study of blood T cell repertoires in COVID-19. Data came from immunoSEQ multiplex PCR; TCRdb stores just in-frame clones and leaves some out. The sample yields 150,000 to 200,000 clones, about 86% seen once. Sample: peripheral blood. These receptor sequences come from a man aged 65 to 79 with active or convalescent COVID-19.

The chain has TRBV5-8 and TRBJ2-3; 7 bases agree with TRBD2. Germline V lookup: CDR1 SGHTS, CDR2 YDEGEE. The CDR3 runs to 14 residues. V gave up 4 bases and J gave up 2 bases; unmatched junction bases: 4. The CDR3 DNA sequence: TGTGCCAGCAGCCACGGGACTATCACAGATACGCAGTATTTT. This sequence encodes CASSHGTITDTQYF.

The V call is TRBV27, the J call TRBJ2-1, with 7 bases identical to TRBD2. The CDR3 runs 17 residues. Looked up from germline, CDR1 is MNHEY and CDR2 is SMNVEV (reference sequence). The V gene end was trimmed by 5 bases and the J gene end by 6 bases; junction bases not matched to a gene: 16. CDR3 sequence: CASSPLSQAGSSNEQFF. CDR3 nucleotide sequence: TGTGCCAGCAGTCCCCTCTCTCAAGCGGGAAGTTCCAATGAGCAGTTCTTC.

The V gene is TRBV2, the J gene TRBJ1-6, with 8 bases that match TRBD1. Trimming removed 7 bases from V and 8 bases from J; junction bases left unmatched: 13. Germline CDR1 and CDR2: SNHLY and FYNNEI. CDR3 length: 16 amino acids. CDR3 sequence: CASTSTGDSGYSPLHF. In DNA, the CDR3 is TGTGCCAGCACCTCGACAGGGGACAGCGGGTATTCACCCCTCCACTTT.

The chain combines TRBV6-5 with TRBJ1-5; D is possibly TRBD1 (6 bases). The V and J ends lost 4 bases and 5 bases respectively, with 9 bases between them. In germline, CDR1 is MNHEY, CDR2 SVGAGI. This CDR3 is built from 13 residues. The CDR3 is CASSLDSYQPQHF. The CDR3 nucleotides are TGTGCCAGCAGTTTGGACAGCTATCAGCCCCAGCATTTT.

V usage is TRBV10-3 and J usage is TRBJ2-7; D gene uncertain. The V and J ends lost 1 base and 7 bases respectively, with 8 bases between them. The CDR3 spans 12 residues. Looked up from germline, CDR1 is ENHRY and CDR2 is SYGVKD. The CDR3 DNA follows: TGTGCCATCAGTGAGTTGGGCAAAGAGCAGTACTTC. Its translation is CAISELGKEQYF.

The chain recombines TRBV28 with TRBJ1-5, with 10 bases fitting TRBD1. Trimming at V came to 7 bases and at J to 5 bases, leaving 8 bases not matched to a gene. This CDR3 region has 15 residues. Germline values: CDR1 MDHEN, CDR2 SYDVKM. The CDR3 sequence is CASILRGTGDQPQHF. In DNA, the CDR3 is TGTGCCAGCATCCTTCGGGGGACAGGGGATCAGCCCCAGCATTTT.

CDR3 sequence (DNA): TGTGCCAGCAGCCCAGGACAGGCGCTACTGGGGGAGCAGTACTTC. This sequence encodes CASSPGQALLGEQYF. V usage is TRBV7-2 and J usage is TRBJ2-7, with TRBD1 matching 7 bases. From germline, CDR1 is SGHTA and CDR2 FQGNSA. The CDR3 covers 15 residues. V shed 5 bases and J 7 bases; nucleotides not matched to a gene: 14.

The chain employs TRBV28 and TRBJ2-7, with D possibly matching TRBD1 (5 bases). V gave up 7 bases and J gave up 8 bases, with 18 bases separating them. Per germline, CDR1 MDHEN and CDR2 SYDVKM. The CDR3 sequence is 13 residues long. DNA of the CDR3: TGTGCCAGCATCCCGTCGGGCAGGGCAAAGCAGTACTTC. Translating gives CASIPSGRAKQYF.

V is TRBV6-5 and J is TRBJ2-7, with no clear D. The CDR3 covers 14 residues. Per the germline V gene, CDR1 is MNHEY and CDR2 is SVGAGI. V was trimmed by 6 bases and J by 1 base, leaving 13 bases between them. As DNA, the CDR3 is TGTGCCAGCAGCCCCCAGCGAACTTCCTACGAGCAGTACTTC. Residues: CASSPQRTSYEQYF.

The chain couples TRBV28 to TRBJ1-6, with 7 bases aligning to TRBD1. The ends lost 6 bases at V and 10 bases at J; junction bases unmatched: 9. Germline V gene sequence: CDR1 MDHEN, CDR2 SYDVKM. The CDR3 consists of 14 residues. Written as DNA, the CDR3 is TGTGCCAGCAGACAGGGGCTAGTGGGATCACCCCTCCACTTT. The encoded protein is CASRQGLVGSPLHF.

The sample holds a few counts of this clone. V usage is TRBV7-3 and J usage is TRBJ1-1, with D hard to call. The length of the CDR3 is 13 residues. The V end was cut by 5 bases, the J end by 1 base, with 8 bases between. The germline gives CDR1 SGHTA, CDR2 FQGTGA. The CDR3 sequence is CASSLIRNTEAFF. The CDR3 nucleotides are TGTGCCAGCAGCCTTATTAGGAACACTGAAGCTTTCTTT.

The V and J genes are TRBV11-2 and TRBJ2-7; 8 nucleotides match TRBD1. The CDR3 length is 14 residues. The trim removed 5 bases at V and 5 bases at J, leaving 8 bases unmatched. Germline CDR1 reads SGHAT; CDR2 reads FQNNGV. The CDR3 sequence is CASSPRSTGDEQYF. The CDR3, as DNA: TGTGCCAGCAGCCCCCGCTCGACAGGGGACGAGCAGTACTTC.

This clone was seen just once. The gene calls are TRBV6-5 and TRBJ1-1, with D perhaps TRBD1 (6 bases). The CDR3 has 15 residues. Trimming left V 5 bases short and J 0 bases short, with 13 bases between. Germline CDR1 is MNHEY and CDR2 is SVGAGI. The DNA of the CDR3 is TGTGCCAGCAGTCGGCGGACAGAGATGAACACTGAAGCTTTCTTT. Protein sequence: CASSRRTEMNTEAFF.

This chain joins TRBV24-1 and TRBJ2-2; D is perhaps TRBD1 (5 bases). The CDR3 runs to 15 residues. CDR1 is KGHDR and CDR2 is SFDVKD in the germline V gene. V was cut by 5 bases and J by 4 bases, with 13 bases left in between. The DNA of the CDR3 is TGTGCCACCAGTGTACAGGCCCGGTCCACCGGGGAGCTGTTTTTT. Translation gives CATSVQARSTGELFF.

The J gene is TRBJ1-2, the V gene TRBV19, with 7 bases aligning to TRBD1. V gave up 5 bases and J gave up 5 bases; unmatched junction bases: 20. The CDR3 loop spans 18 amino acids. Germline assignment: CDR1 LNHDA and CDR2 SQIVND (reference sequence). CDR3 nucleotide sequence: TGTGCCAGTAGTGCACCATCCGGGACAGAATCTTCCGATTATGGCTACACCTTC. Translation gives CASSAPSGTESSDYGYTF.

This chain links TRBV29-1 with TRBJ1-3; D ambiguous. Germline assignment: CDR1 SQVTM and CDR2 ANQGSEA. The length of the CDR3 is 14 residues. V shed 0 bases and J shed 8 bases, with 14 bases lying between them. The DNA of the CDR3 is TGCAGCGTTGAAGATCCCAGGACTCGAGACACCATATATTTT. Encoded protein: CSVEDPRTRDTIYF.

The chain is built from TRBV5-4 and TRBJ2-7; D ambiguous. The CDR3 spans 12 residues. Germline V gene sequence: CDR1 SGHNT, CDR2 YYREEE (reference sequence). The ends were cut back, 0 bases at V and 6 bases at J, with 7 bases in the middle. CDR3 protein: CASSLGVGEQYF. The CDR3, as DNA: TGTGCCAGCAGCTTGGGCGTCGGCGAGCAGTACTTC.

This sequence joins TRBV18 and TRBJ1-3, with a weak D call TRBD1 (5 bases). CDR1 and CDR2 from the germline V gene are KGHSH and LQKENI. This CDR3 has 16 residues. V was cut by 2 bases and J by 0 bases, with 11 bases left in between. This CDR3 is CASSPGGTPSGNTIYF. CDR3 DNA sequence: TGTGCCAGCTCACCAGGGGGGACCCCCTCTGGAAACACCATATATTTT.

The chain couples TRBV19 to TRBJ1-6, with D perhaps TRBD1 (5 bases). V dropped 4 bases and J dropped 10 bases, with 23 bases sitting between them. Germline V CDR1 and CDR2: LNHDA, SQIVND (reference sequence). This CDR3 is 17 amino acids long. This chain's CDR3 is CASSTPQLEGNRSPLHF. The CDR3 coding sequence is TGTGCCAGTAGTACCCCCCAGTTGGAGGGGAATCGGTCACCCCTCCACTTT.

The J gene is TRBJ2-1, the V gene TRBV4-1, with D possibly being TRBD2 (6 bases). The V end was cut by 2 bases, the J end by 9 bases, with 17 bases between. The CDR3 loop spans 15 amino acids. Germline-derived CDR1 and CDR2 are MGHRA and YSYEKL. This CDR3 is CASSQPPAGRFEQFF. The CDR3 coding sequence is TGCGCCAGCAGCCAACCCCCCGCGGGAAGGTTTGAGCAGTTCTTC.

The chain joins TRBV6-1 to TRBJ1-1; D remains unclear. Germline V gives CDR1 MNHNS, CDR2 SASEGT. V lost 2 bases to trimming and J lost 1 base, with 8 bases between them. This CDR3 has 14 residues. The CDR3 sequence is CASSEQVWNTEAFF. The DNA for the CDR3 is TGTGCCAGCAGTGAACAGGTGTGGAACACTGAAGCTTTCTTT.